Listed here are 14 T cell receptor beta chains from one sample, sequenced in a study of a mutant IDH1 vaccine in newly diagnosed glioma. No antigen is known for these receptors. Sequencing used immunoSEQ multiplex PCR; TCRdb keeps in-frame clones, though not all of them. Here the sample spans around 26,000 clones, 82% being singletons. Time point meaning: week 47, end of study. Topical imiquimod accompanied each vaccine dose, which consisted of 300 ug of mutant IDH1 20-mer peptide. The sequences come from PBMCs, collected from a glioma patient whose treatment included an IDH1 peptide vaccine. Every receptor here comes from a middle-aged man with glioma. Some clones in this sample may be carry-over from other donors' samples.

The chain combines TRBV6-6 with TRBJ2-1; D not resolved. The CDR3 contains 14 residues. Trimming took off 0 bases at V and 7 bases at J, with 10 bases between the two ends. CDR1 and CDR2 from the germline V gene are MNHNY and SVGAGI (reference sequence). CDR3 nucleotide sequence: TGTGCCAGCAGTTACTCGAGAGAGCATAATGAGCAGTTCTTC. It yields the protein CASSYSREHNEQFF.

This sequence joins TRBV30 and TRBJ2-4; 8 bases agree with TRBD1. Looked up from germline, CDR1 is GTSNPN and CDR2 is SVGIG (reference sequence). V gave up 4 bases and J gave up 5 bases; unmatched junction bases: 4. This CDR3 comprises 13 residues. The CDR3 DNA is TGTGCCTGGAATTCAGGGGGCGAAAACATTCAGTACTTC. Translating gives CAWNSGGENIQYF. Based on the CDR3 plus reference TRBV30 and TRBJ2-4, the full variable domain is SQTIHQWPATLVQPVGSPLSLECTVEGTSNPNLYWYRQAAGRGLQLLFYSVGIGQISSEVPQNLSASRPQDRQFILSSKKLLLSDSGFYLCAWNSGGENIQYFGAGTRLSVL.

CDR3 amino acids: CASSEDHNEQFF. The DNA of the CDR3 is TGTGCCAGCAGCGAGGACCACAATGAGCAGTTCTTC. This sequence joins TRBV7-9 and TRBJ2-1; D is unresolved. Germline assignment: CDR1 SEHNR and CDR2 FQNEAQ (reference sequence). This CDR3 region has 12 residues. Trimming cost V 5 bases and J 5 bases, with 7 bases left between them. Variable domain in full (rest from reference TRBV7-9 and TRBJ2-1): DTGVSQNPRHKITKRGQNVTFRCDPISEHNRLYWYRQTLGQGPEFLTYFQNEAQLEKSRLLSDRFSAERPKGSFSTLEIQRTEQGDSAMYLCASSEDHNEQFFGPGTRLTVL.

This clone was seen a single time. The chain employs TRBV6-6 and TRBJ1-1; TRBD1 matches at 8 bases. V was clipped by 6 bases and J by 1 base; unmatched bases: 7. The CDR3 covers 15 residues. Germline V gene lookup returns CDR1 MNHNY and CDR2 SVGAGI (reference sequence). The CDR3 nucleotides read TGTGCCAGCAGCCCTAGGACAGGGTGGAACACTGAAGCTTTCTTT. This sequence encodes CASSPRTGWNTEAFF.

The V call is TRBV11-2, the J call TRBJ2-7, with unresolved D. Trimming pared 5 bases from V and 2 bases from J, leaving 16 bases between. This CDR3 spans 15 amino acids. Germline V gene sequence: CDR1 SGHAT, CDR2 FQNNGV. The CDR3 bases are TGTGCCAGCAGCGCTAACCACGGACGCGCCTACGAGCAGTACTTC. It codes for CASSANHGRAYEQYF.

The chain couples TRBV27 to TRBJ1-4, with D unresolved. With 4 bases removed from V and 5 bases from J, the gap between germline ends came to 17 bases. The CDR3 totals 16 residues. The germline V gene has CDR1 MNHEY and CDR2 SMNVEV (reference sequence). The DNA of the CDR3 is TGTGCCAGCAGTTCATCCCCGGGAGGCCTGAATGAAAAACTGTTTTTT. Residues: CASSSSPGGLNEKLFF. The full variable domain, its missing parts supplied by reference TRBV27 and TRBJ1-4, is EAQVTQNPRYLITVTGKKLTVTCSQNMNHEYMSWYRQDPGLGLRQIYYSMNVEVTDKGDVPEGYKVSRKEKRNFPLILESPSPNQTSLYFCASSSSPGGLNEKLFFGSGTQLSVL.

This clone was observed a handful of times. V and J are TRBV19 and TRBJ1-1; D is unclear. This CDR3 region has 14 residues. Trimming cost V 4 bases and J 4 bases, with 13 bases left between them. The germline CDR1 and CDR2 sequences are LNHDA and SQIVND (reference sequence). The CDR3 region has the DNA TGTGCCAGTAGTAAGCGAGGGCGCAGCACTGAAGCTTTCTTT. It translates to CASSKRGRSTEAFF. The entire variable domain, with the rest obtained from reference TRBV19 and TRBJ1-1, is as follows: DGGITQSPKYLFRKEGQNVTLSCEQNLNHDAMYWYRQDPGQGLRLIYYSQIVNDFQKGDIAEGYSVSREKKESFPLTVTSAQKNPTAFYLCASSKRGRSTEAFFGQGTRLTVV.

The chain employs TRBV5-1 and TRBJ2-7; D is unclear. The CDR3 sequence is 14 residues long. Germline values: CDR1 SGHRS, CDR2 YFSETQ. The V end was cut by 0 bases, the J end by 3 bases, with 10 bases between. CDR3 loop: CASSLGHGNYEQYF. The CDR3 DNA reads as TGCGCCAGCAGCTTGGGACACGGAAACTACGAGCAGTACTTC.

The V call is TRBV5-4, the J call TRBJ2-2, with a tentative D call TRBD1 (8 bases). Trimming shortened V by 3 bases and J by 3 bases, and 18 bases separated the two germline ends. The CDR3 runs 17 residues. CDR1 is SGHNT, CDR2 YYREEE, per germline (reference sequence). CDR3 loop: CASSSPTGGGDTGELFF. The CDR3 bases are TGTGCCAGCAGCTCCCCTACAGGGGGGGGCGACACCGGGGAGCTGTTTTTT.

The chain links TRBV27 to TRBJ1-1, with D possibly being TRBD1 (6 bases). The CDR3 consists of 13 residues. The V gene lost 8 bases and the J gene lost 1 base, with 11 bases spanning the gap. Germline lookup yields CDR1 MNHEY and CDR2 SMNVEV (reference sequence). This CDR3 reads CASDQTGNTEAFF. CDR3 DNA sequence: TGTGCCAGCGACCAGACAGGGAACACTGAAGCTTTCTTT.

This chain joins TRBV10-1 and TRBJ1-3; D ambiguous. The CDR3 has 14 residues. CDR1 is WNHNN, CDR2 SYGVQD, per germline (reference sequence). Trimming shortened V by 6 bases and J by 0 bases, and 9 bases separated the two germline ends. The CDR3 protein is CASSDPNSGNTIYF. The CDR3 nucleotides are TGCGCCAGCAGCGACCCTAACTCTGGAAACACCATATATTTT.

The chain employs TRBV13 and TRBJ1-6; 10 bases map to TRBD1. The CDR3 spans 17 residues. The V segment lost 8 bases and the J segment 5 bases; nucleotides outside the gene matches: 12. In germline, CDR1 is PRHDT, CDR2 FYEKMQ (reference sequence). The CDR3, as DNA: TGTGCCAGCCGGGACAGGGGAAGGTACGAAGATAATTCACCCCTCCACTTT. Amino acids: CASRDRGRYEDNSPLHF.

The rearrangement uses TRBV15 and TRBJ1-2; D gene unclear. The CDR3 runs to 13 residues. From germline, CDR1 is LNHNV and CDR2 YYDKDF (reference sequence). The germline V and J ends were trimmed by 5 bases and 1 base, with 8 bases remaining between them. CDR3 DNA: TGTGCCACCAGCCCGGGGAGTAACTATGGCTACACCTTC. It specifies CATSPGSNYGYTF.

This clone has more than one count but fewer than ten. V usage is TRBV7-6 and J usage is TRBJ1-1, with D perhaps matching TRBD1 (6 bases). CDR3 length: 14 residues. Trimming shortened V by 1 base and J by 6 bases, and 12 bases separated the two germline ends. Germline assignment: CDR1 SGHVS and CDR2 FNYEAQ. CDR3 protein: CASSLGGQRAEAFF. Here the CDR3 DNA reads TGTGCCAGCAGCTTAGGCGGACAGAGGGCTGAAGCTTTCTTT.